Each of the 4 T cell receptor beta chains below was sequenced from the same sample in a study of blood T cell repertoires in COVID-19 (dated by TCRdb to the early 2020s). Library preparation used the immunoSEQ multiplex PCR assay. TCRdb stores this immuneACCESS table with in-frame sequences only. Part of the clones is absent; in the studies checked, under half of the shortfall reflects unresolved V genes, and no reason is known for the rest. The sample has around 140,000 clones on record, 70% to 85% of them singletons. The ten largest account for about 18% of the sample. The specimen was peripheral blood. These receptors were taken from a woman older than 75 with acute or convalescent COVID-19.

The CDR3 coding sequence is TGTGCCAGCAGCTTACGGGGCGGGCTAGCGGGGGGTCGCACAGATACGCAGTATTTT. It is translated as CASSLRGGLAGGRTDTQYF. The chain links TRBV7-2 to TRBJ2-3, with 11 bases lining up with TRBD2. Germline V gene lookup returns CDR1 SGHTA and CDR2 FQGNSA. The CDR3 totals 19 residues. Trimming took 2 bases from V and 1 from J; bases not matched to a gene: 11.

This chain uses TRBV14 with TRBJ1-1, with D uncertain. The germline V gene has CDR1 SGHDN and CDR2 FVKESK. The V end was cut by 4 bases, the J end by 0 bases, with 6 bases between. The CDR3 runs 13 residues. The CDR3 is CASSRSVNTEAFF. CDR3 coding DNA: TGTGCCAGCAGCCGTTCGGTGAACACTGAAGCTTTCTTT.

The J gene is TRBJ2-1, the V gene TRBV5-1, with TRBD2 matching 16 bases. Germline assignment: CDR1 SGHRS and CDR2 YFSETQ. J lost 7 bases, V lost 0 bases, and 10 bases had no gene match. The CDR3 covers 19 residues. CDR3 region: CASSLGPGTSGGAKNEQFF. In DNA, the CDR3 is TGCGCCAGCAGCTTGGGTCCCGGGACTAGCGGGGGGGCAAAAAATGAGCAGTTCTTC.

The genes are TRBV7-2 and TRBJ1-2; D gene unclear. CDR1 is SGHTA and CDR2 is FQGNSA in the germline V gene. V was cut by 5 bases and J by 0 bases, with 19 bases left in between. This CDR3 comprises 17 residues. The CDR3 bases are TGTGCCAGCAGCCCCCGGGATCAATTAGTAGCTAACTATGGCTACACCTTC. It codes for CASSPRDQLVANYGYTF.